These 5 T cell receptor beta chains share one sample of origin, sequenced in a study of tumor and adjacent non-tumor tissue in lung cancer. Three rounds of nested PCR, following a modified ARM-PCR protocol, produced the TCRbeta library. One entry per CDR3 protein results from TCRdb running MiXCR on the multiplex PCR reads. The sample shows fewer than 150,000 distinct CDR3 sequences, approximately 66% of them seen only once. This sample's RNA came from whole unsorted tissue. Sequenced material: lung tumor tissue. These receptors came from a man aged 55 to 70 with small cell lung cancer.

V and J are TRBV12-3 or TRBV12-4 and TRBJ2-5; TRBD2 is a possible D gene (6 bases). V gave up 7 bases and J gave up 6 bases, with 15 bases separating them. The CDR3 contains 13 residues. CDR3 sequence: CASNPQGGKTQYF. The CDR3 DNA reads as TGTGCCAGCAATCCCCAGGGAGGAAAGACCCAGTACTTC.

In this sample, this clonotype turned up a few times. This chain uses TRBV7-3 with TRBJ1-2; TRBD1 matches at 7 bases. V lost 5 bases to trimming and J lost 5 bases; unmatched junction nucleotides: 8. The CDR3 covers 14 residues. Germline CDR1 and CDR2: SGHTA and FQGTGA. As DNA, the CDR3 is TGTGCCAGCAGCCCAGGGGGTAGGGAATATGGCTACACCTTC. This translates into CASSPGGREYGYTF. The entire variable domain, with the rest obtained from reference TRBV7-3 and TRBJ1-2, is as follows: GAGVSQTPSNKVTEKGKYVELRCDPISGHTALYWYRQSLGQGPEFLIYFQGTGAADDSGLPNDRFFAVRPEGSVSTLKIQRTERGDSAVYLCASSPGGREYGYTFGSGTRLTVV.

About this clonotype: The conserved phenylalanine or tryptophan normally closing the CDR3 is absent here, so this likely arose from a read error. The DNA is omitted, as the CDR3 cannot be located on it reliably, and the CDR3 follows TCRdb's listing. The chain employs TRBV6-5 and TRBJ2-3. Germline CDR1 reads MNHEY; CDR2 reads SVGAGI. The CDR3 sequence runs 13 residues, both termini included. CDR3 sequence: CASSYSTVDTLYY.

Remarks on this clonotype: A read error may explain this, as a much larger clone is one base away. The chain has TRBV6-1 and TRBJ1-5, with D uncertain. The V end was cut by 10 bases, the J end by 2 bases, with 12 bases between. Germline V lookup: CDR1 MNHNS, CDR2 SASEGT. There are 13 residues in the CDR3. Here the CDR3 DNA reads TGTGCCACGCGGAGTACTGGCAATCAGCCCCAGCATTTT. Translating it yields CATRSTGNQPQHF.

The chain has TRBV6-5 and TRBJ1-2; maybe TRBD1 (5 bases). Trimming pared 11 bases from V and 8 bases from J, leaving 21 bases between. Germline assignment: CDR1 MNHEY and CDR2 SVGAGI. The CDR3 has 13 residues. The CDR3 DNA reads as TGTGCCGGCGGTTACTCATGGGGCGCCGGCTACACCTTC. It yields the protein CAGGYSWGAGYTF.